The source of this T cell receptor (beta chain) is a study of CD8 T cells in ankylosing spondylitis. Whole-study results and caveats: In ankylosing spondylitis blood, a motif of seven to nine highly homologous TCR beta variants appeared characteristic.

This clonotype has just a few counts. As yet, its antigen is unknown. The CDR3 is 13 amino acids. Germline V gene data show CDR1 as SGHRS and CDR2 as YFSETQ. Trimming took 4 bases from V and 5 from J; bases not matched to a gene: 3. TCRdb redid the calling of the 5' RACE reads with MiXCR, one entry per CDR3 protein. Among around 490,000 distinct CDR3 sequences, roughly 5% were seen once, and the ten largest hold roughly 3.3%. The sequence came from a male donor with ankylosing spondylitis. The chain has TRBV5-1 and TRBJ2-5; 9 nucleotides match TRBD1. Source material: blood, either unsorted or a sorted T cell fraction (not recorded which). The CDR3 DNA reads TGCGCCAGCAGCCGGACAGGGGAGGAGACCCAGTACTTC. Encoded protein: CASSRTGEETQYF.